The 21 T cell receptor beta chains given below trace back to one sample, sequenced in a study of T cell responses to AZD1222 COVID-19 vaccine. Measured with immunoSEQ multiplex PCR; TCRdb has only the in-frame clones, and not every one. The profile covers about 150,000 clones, with approximately 89% appearing a single time and around 2.2% taken by the ten largest. The sample consisted of peripheral blood, taken on day 0 of AZD1222 vaccination. Receptor source: an adult in good health.

The chain is built from TRBV6-5 and TRBJ2-3; D is uncertain. The CDR3 has 14 residues. The V and J ends lost 8 bases and 2 bases respectively, with 14 bases between them. The germline V gene has CDR1 MNHEY and CDR2 SVGAGI. DNA for the CDR3: TGTGCCAGCCACGGCGGCCATCCCACAGATACGCAGTATTTT. It specifies CASHGGHPTDTQYF.

The V call is TRBV5-1, the J call TRBJ2-2, with D hard to call. Germline CDR1 reads SGHRS; CDR2 reads YFSETQ. The CDR3 spans 13 residues. Trimming pared 0 bases from V and 6 bases from J, leaving 6 bases between. The CDR3 region has the DNA TGCGCCAGCAGCTTGGCGGCACCCGGGGAGCTGTTTTTT. Amino acids: CASSLAAPGELFF.

This chain connects TRBV11-2 to TRBJ2-7, with D tentatively TRBD2 (5 bases). Germline CDR1 is SGHAT and CDR2 is FQNNGV. The CDR3 contains 15 residues. V dropped 2 bases and J dropped 4 bases, with 15 bases sitting between them. The CDR3: CASSLSGISGYEQYF. The DNA of the CDR3 is TGTGCCAGCAGCTTATCGGGGATTAGTGGGTACGAGCAGTACTTC. Complete variable domain (other parts from reference TRBV11-2 and TRBJ2-7): EAGVAQSPRYKIIEKRQSVAFWCNPISGHATLYWYQQILGQGPKLLIQFQNNGVVDDSQLPKDRFSAERLKGVDSTLKIQPAKLEDSAVYLCASSLSGISGYEQYFGPGTRLTVT.

The CDR3 bases are TGTGCCAGTACAGTGACGGGAAGCGCTTTCTTT. As protein: CASTVTGSAFF. V usage is TRBV19 and J usage is TRBJ1-1; D gene unclear. The length of the CDR3 is 11 residues. Germline loops: CDR1 LNHDA, CDR2 SQIVND (reference sequence). The V end was cut by 7 bases, the J end by 11 bases, with 14 bases between.

The chain couples TRBV18 to TRBJ2-7; D remains ambiguous. This CDR3 region has 14 residues. CDR1 and CDR2 (germline): KGHSH, LQKENI. The germline V and J ends were trimmed by 3 bases and 2 bases, with 11 bases remaining between them. The CDR3 nucleotides read TGTGCCAGCTCACCCATTCTAGGAACCTACGAGCAGTACTTC. The encoded protein is CASSPILGTYEQYF.

The rearrangement uses TRBV9 and TRBJ2-3, with 8 positions matching TRBD1. This CDR3 comprises 15 residues. Germline loops: CDR1 SGDLS, CDR2 YYNGEE. The trim removed 0 bases at V and 5 bases at J, leaving 5 bases unmatched. CDR3 nucleotides: TGTGCCAGCAGCGTAGCTCAGGGGGCCATAGATACGCAGTATTTT. Amino acids: CASSVAQGAIDTQYF.

This chain joins TRBV7-3 and TRBJ1-2; D is unclear. This CDR3 region has 13 residues. Looked up from germline, CDR1 is SGHTA and CDR2 is FQGTGA. V was cut by 6 bases and J by 6 bases, with 14 bases left in between. The CDR3 coding sequence is TGTGCCAGCAGACTAGACGGGCGCGATGGCTACACCTTC. Translating it yields CASRLDGRDGYTF. Combining the CDR3 with reference TRBV7-3 and TRBJ1-2 gives the whole variable domain GAGVSQTPSNKVTEKGKYVELRCDPISGHTALYWYRQSLGQGPEFLIYFQGTGAADDSGLPNDRFFAVRPEGSVSTLKIQRTERGDSAVYLCASRLDGRDGYTFGSGTRLTVV.

V gene TRBV3-1 (or the pseudogene TRBV3-2) combines with J gene TRBJ1-3; D remains unclear. Germline V CDR1 and CDR2: LGHDT, YNNKEL (reference sequence). The CDR3 sequence is 14 residues long. Trimming cost V 0 bases and J 4 bases, with 7 bases left between them. CDR3 protein: CASSQDPPGNTIYF. DNA of the CDR3: TGTGCCAGCAGCCAAGATCCCCCGGGAAACACCATATATTTT.

This clone was observed a single time. The CDR3 protein is CASSYLGLAGGAYEQYF. CDR3 in DNA: TGTGCCAGCAGCTATTTGGGACTAGCGGGAGGGGCCTACGAGCAGTACTTC. The chain recombines TRBV7-2 with TRBJ2-7; TRBD2 agrees at 16 bases. Germline V CDR1 and CDR2: SGHTA, FQGNSA. The CDR3 has 17 amino acids. Trimming removed 4 bases from V and 2 bases from J; junction bases left unmatched: 5.

This chain uses TRBV11-3 with TRBJ1-6, with a possible D match to TRBD1 (5 bases). With 5 bases removed from V and 7 bases from J, the gap between germline ends came to 15 bases. This CDR3 region has 15 residues. Germline CDR1 reads SGHNT; CDR2 reads YENEEA. CDR3 loop: CASSGLGDLNSPLHF. The CDR3 coding sequence is TGTGCCAGCAGCGGATTGGGGGATTTGAATTCACCCCTCCACTTT.

J is TRBJ1-4 and V is TRBV6-5; unclear D gene. The CDR3 has 15 residues. The V end was cut by 0 bases, the J end by 0 bases, with 5 bases between. Per the germline V gene, CDR1 is MNHEY and CDR2 is SVGAGI. CDR3 protein: CASSYSGATNEKLFF. CDR3 nucleotides: TGTGCCAGCAGTTACTCCGGGGCAACTAATGAAAAACTGTTTTTT.

The V gene is TRBV10-3, the J gene TRBJ2-7; D uncertain. The CDR3 spans 13 residues. The V end lost 6 bases, the J end lost 3 bases, and 12 bases lay between the germline ends. The germline gives CDR1 ENHRY, CDR2 SYGVKD. The CDR3 nucleotides are TGTGCCATCAGCCAAACTCCCAACTACGAGCAGTACTTC. Encoded protein: CAISQTPNYEQYF.

The chain employs TRBV27 and TRBJ1-5; no clear D. Trimming left V 6 bases short and J 4 bases short, with 10 bases between. This CDR3 is 13 amino acids long. In germline, CDR1 is MNHEY, CDR2 SMNVEV (reference sequence). CDR3 loop: CASSSSSNQPQHF. CDR3 sequence (DNA): TGTGCCAGCAGCTCCTCGAGTAATCAGCCCCAGCATTTT.

This clone showed up just a few times. The rearrangement uses TRBV2 and TRBJ2-7; no definite D call. V was clipped by 5 bases and J by 3 bases, with 11 bases between them. The CDR3 has 13 amino acids. Germline lookup yields CDR1 SNHLY and CDR2 FYNNEI. CDR3 nucleotide sequence: TGTGCCAGCAGTAGTTTGGGTCACTACGAGCAGTACTTC. It codes for CASSSLGHYEQYF.

J is TRBJ1-3 and V is TRBV5-8, with 7 bases aligning to TRBD1. The J segment lost 4 bases and the V segment lost 9 bases, leaving 7 bases of the junction unmatched. The length of the CDR3 is 13 residues. Germline values: CDR1 SGHTS, CDR2 YDEGEE. This CDR3 is CAIRGDRGNTIYF. CDR3 bases: TGTGCCATACGTGGGGACAGAGGAAACACCATATATTTT. Based on the CDR3 plus reference TRBV5-8 and TRBJ1-3, the full variable domain is EAGVTQSPTHLIKTRGQQATLRCSPISGHTSVYWYQQALGLGLQFLLWYDEGEERNRGNFPPRFSGRQFPNYSSELNVNALELEDSALYLCAIRGDRGNTIYFGEGSWLTVV.

V and J are TRBV4-3 and TRBJ1-1; weak D call: TRBD1 (5 bases). CDR3 length equals 15 residues. Per germline, CDR1 LGHNA and CDR2 YSLEER. V gave up 0 bases and J gave up 4 bases, with 12 bases separating them. CDR3 nucleotide sequence: TGCGCCAGCAGCCAAGATGTGGGCAGGGTCACTGAAGCTTTCTTT. Translation: CASSQDVGRVTEAFF.

This chain uses TRBV19 with TRBJ1-5, with D unresolved. Trimming stripped 0 bases from V and 3 bases from J, with 6 bases between. Germline CDR1 reads LNHDA; CDR2 reads SQIVND (reference sequence). The CDR3 runs 14 residues. The CDR3 spells CASSIDWFNQPQHF. In DNA form, the CDR3 reads TGTGCCAGTAGTATAGACTGGTTCAATCAGCCCCAGCATTTT.

The chain uses TRBV4-2 and TRBJ1-2; D perhaps matches TRBD1 (6 bases). Per the germline V gene, CDR1 is LGHNA and CDR2 is YNFKEQ. Trimming pared 1 base from V and 7 bases from J, leaving 16 bases between. The CDR3 has 15 amino acids. The CDR3 DNA reads TGTGCCAGCAGCCAAGTCCCCCGCAGGGGCGGTGGCTACACCTTC. This sequence encodes CASSQVPRRGGGYTF.

The chain employs TRBV9 and TRBJ2-1, with 7 bases identical to TRBD2. Germline assignment: CDR1 SGDLS and CDR2 YYNGEE. Trimming took 0 bases from V and 5 from J; bases not matched to a gene: 5. The CDR3 has 15 amino acids. CDR3 sequence (DNA): TGTGCCAGCAGCGTAGGCCTAGCGGAGCACAATGAGCAGTTCTTC. Translating it yields CASSVGLAEHNEQFF.

The gene calls are TRBV5-1 and TRBJ2-1; D not resolved. This CDR3 region has 15 residues. V was pared by 2 bases and J by 6 bases, with 15 bases between. Germline V gives CDR1 SGHRS, CDR2 YFSETQ. The CDR3 nucleotides are TGCGCCAGCAGCTTCGGCCAGCCAGGAAGCAATGAGCAGTTCTTC. It encodes CASSFGQPGSNEQFF.

This chain joins TRBV7-8 and TRBJ2-3, with D perhaps TRBD2 (5 bases). CDR1 and CDR2 (germline): SGHVS, FQNEAQ. The CDR3 has 14 amino acids. The V gene lost 5 bases and the J gene lost 6 bases, with 15 bases spanning the gap. For the CDR3, the DNA is TGTGCCAGCAGCCTTCGGCGAGGGTGGGATACGCAGTATTTT. It yields the protein CASSLRRGWDTQYF. The whole variable domain, remainder taken from reference TRBV7-8 and TRBJ2-3, is GAGVSQSPRYKVAKRGQDVALRCDPISGHVSLFWYQQALGQGPEFLTYFQNEAQLDKSGLPSDRFFAERPEGSVSTLKIQRTQQEDSAVYLCASSLRRGWDTQYFGPGTRLTVL.